These 13 T cell receptor beta chains were sequenced from one sample in a study of blood T cell repertoires in COVID-19. Sequencing was performed with immunoSEQ multiplex PCR; in TCRdb, only in-frame clones are kept and a portion is missing. The profile shows approximately 41,000 clones, 75% to 90% of them singletons. Material for sequencing was peripheral blood. These receptors were collected from a man in his forties or fifties with active COVID-19.

This rearrangement joins TRBV7-9 to TRBJ2-5; 9 nucleotides line up with TRBD1. After removal of 0 bases from V and 1 base from J, the junction contained 9 bases not matched to a gene. Per the germline V gene, CDR1 is SEHNR and CDR2 is FQNEAQ (reference sequence). This CDR3 comprises 18 residues. The CDR3 nucleotides read TGTGCCAGCAGCTTAGCAGGATCGGGACAGGGACCCCAAGAGACCCAGTACTTC. It translates to CASSLAGSGQGPQETQYF.

The CDR3 here is CASSYLGSYEQFF. The CDR3 DNA follows: TGTGCCAGCAGTTACCTCGGGAGCTATGAGCAGTTCTTC. The chain has TRBV6-2 or TRBV6-3 and TRBJ2-1, with D possibly being TRBD2 (6 bases). The CDR3 is 13 residues long. Trimming took 2 bases from V and 8 from J, leaving 10 bases between them. CDR1 is MNHEY and CDR2 is SVGEGT in the germline V gene.

J is TRBJ2-1 and V is TRBV3-1 (or the pseudogene TRBV3-2), with a weak D call TRBD2 (6 bases). Germline V CDR1 and CDR2: LGHDT, YNNKEL (reference sequence). The CDR3 contains 19 residues. V was cut by 0 bases and J by 0 bases, with 18 bases left in between. DNA of the CDR3: TGTGCCAGCAGCCAAGAGAGGAACCCGGGACTCCACTCCTACAATGAGCAGTTCTTC. The encoded protein is CASSQERNPGLHSYNEQFF.

The V and J genes are TRBV5-6 and TRBJ2-3; D possibly corresponds to TRBD2 (6 bases). CDR1 is SGHDT, CDR2 YYEEEE, per germline. The CDR3 sequence is 14 residues long. V lost 1 base and J lost 8, with 14 bases in between. CDR3 loop: CASSLSLGGGTQYF. CDR3 DNA: TGTGCCAGCAGCTTGTCTCTTGGGGGAGGTACGCAGTATTTT.

The CDR3 DNA follows: TGCGCCAGCACCGCGACTAGCGGGAGTGGGGAGACCCAGTACTTC. This sequence encodes CASTATSGSGETQYF. This chain joins TRBV4-1 and TRBJ2-5, with 12 bases that match TRBD2. The CDR3 spans 15 residues. Germline CDR1 and CDR2: MGHRA and YSYEKL. V trimming: 7 bases; J trimming: 5 bases; junction bases outside the gene matches: 8.

The gene calls are TRBV24-1 and TRBJ2-7; D might be TRBD2 (7 bases). CDR3 length: 14 amino acids. V gave up 4 bases and J gave up 6 bases, with 15 bases separating them. Germline V lookup: CDR1 KGHDR, CDR2 SFDVKD. CDR3 sequence (DNA): TGTGCCACCAGTGAGGGGGGGCGGGTGAGCGAGCAGTACTTC. Translating gives CATSEGGRVSEQYF.

The rearrangement joins TRBV7-2 to TRBJ1-6; 7 positions match TRBD1. V dropped 5 bases and J dropped 8; count of bases not matched to a gene: 9. The CDR3 loop spans 15 amino acids. CDR1 SGHTA and CDR2 FQGNSA come from the germline V gene. CDR3 in DNA: TGTGCCAGCAGCCCGGTACAGGGGTTGGATTCACCCCTCCACTTT. As protein: CASSPVQGLDSPLHF.

CDR3 residues: CASSQLRQGEAFF. DNA of the CDR3: TGTGCCAGCTCTCAATTGAGACAGGGTGAAGCTTTCTTT. This chain links TRBV18 with TRBJ1-1, with TRBD1 identical over 7 bases. This CDR3 has 13 amino acids. The germline V gene has CDR1 KGHSH and CDR2 LQKENI. J lost 7 bases, V lost 6 bases, and 8 bases had no gene match.

This clone was detected once. The chain combines TRBV5-4 with TRBJ2-1; D may be TRBD2 (6 bases). The germline V gene encodes CDR1 SGHNT and CDR2 YYREEE (reference sequence). The V end was cut by 4 bases, the J end by 2 bases, with 13 bases between. This CDR3 is 15 amino acids long. CDR3 nucleotides: TGTGCCAGCAGCCCAAACGGGAGCGCCTACAATGAGCAGTTCTTC. This translates into CASSPNGSAYNEQFF.

The chain joins TRBV4-3 to TRBJ2-7; D remains unclear. With 0 bases removed from V and 3 bases from J, the gap between germline ends came to 12 bases. Germline V gene data show CDR1 as LGHNA and CDR2 as YSLEER. This CDR3 comprises 15 residues. Here the CDR3 reads CASSQDTEERYEQYF. The CDR3 DNA follows: TGCGCCAGCAGCCAAGATACCGAGGAACGCTACGAGCAGTACTTC.

This chain joins TRBV9 and TRBJ2-2; 12 nucleotides align to TRBD2. Looked up from germline, CDR1 is SGDLS and CDR2 is YYNGEE. After removal of 6 bases from V and 6 bases from J, the junction contained 12 bases not matched to a gene. The CDR3 consists of 17 residues. CDR3 DNA: TGTGCCAGCAACGGACTAGCGGGACAAAATGGGGCCGGGGAGCTGTTTTTT. It translates to CASNGLAGQNGAGELFF.

The table lists this clone with a count of one. The CDR3 protein is CASSIDASAYEQYF. CDR3 bases: TGTGCCAGTAGTATAGACGCGAGTGCTTACGAGCAGTACTTC. The chain is built from TRBV19 and TRBJ2-7, with unresolved D. Between the trimmed V and J ends, which lost 0 bases and 4 bases, there was a span of 10 bases. The CDR3 sequence is 14 residues long. Germline CDR1 LNHDA, CDR2 SQIVND (reference sequence).

V is TRBV7-3 and J is TRBJ2-6, with 10 bases lining up with TRBD1. The CDR3 length is 19 residues. The junction had 5 bases not matched to a gene; V was cut back by 0 bases and J by 0 bases. Germline-derived CDR1 and CDR2 are SGHTA and FQGTGA. CDR3 nucleotides: TGTGCCAGCAGCTTAACGGACAGGGGGTCGATCTCTGGGGCCAACGTCCTGACTTTC. It encodes CASSLTDRGSISGANVLTF.